Sequencing of this TCR beta chain was carried out in a study of blood T cell repertoires in COVID-19. TCRdb's copy holds only in-frame clones and misses some; the assay was immunoSEQ multiplex PCR. The sample has roughly 280,000 clones; more than 85% are singletons. Seattle's cohort entered during active infection and was followed longitudinally. The V gene end was trimmed by 0 bases and the J gene end by 8 bases; junction bases not matched to a gene: 8. There are 16 residues in the CDR3. Germline values: CDR1 SGHRS, CDR2 YFSETQ. The specimen sequenced was peripheral blood. This sequence was found in an older woman with COVID-19, enrolled during active disease. The chain uses TRBV5-1 and TRBJ2-1; 10 positions match TRBD2. CDR3 region: CASSLAPSGRIYEQFF. Here the CDR3 DNA reads TGCGCCAGCAGCTTGGCCCCTAGCGGGAGAATCTATGAGCAGTTCTTC.